Listed here is a single T cell receptor (beta chain). Its specificity is unknown. The data are from a study of cytomegalovirus exposure and HLA in healthy donors. CDR3 size: 18 residues. CDR1 is MDHEN, CDR2 SYDVKM, per germline. With 2 bases removed from V and 18 bases from J, the gap between germline ends came to 32 bases. The PCR ran on 60 Vbeta and 13 Jbeta primers. Sequencing was performed with immunoSEQ multiplex PCR; in TCRdb, only in-frame clones are kept and a portion is missing. The specimen's table records roughly 200,000 clones. Study findings and constraints: Association of roughly 18,000 TCR beta sequences with HLA alleles was found at 0.05 false discovery rate in a later analysis. Evidence from a later analysis indicated that most CMV-associated TCR beta chains looked HLA-restricted.

This chain links TRBV28 with TRBJ1-6; D is perhaps TRBD1 (5 bases). Sequenced sample: PBMCs. The origin of this receptor is a girl aged 2-15 years in good health and CMV-seropositive. CDR3 sequence: CASSLPGEGIHPPGRGHF. The CDR3 nucleotides are TGTGCCAGCAGTTTACCTGGCGAGGGAATTCACCCCCCGGGGAGGGGCCACTTT.